The clone carrying this T cell receptor beta chain has only a few counts. The antigen is unknown. These data belong to a study of T cells in Graves' hyperthyroidism and ophthalmopathy. Findings and limits, study-wide: Clonotypes that were expanded in thyroid above 0.001 mostly appeared in blood too.

In germline, CDR1 is SNHLY, CDR2 FYNNEI. CDR3 length: 14 amino acids. V was trimmed by 4 bases and J by 1 base, leaving 7 bases between them. Amplified TCR beta CDR3 regions derived from RNA transcripts. The study used the HTBI primer set for a first-round RT-PCR of the TCR CDR3. In TCRdb, the multiplex PCR reads were re-called with MiXCR into one record per CDR3 protein. In the table there are 480,000 or so distinct CDR3 sequences, 35% to 50% of which are singletons. Uncontrolled infection, other autoimmune disease, pregnancy or lactation excluded patients. This receptor was obtained from an adult woman with Graves' disease, either hyperthyroidism or ophthalmopathy (not recorded which). Material for sequencing was peripheral blood or thyroid tissue (not recorded which). The chain couples TRBV2 to TRBJ1-4; D unclear. CDR3 coding DNA: TGTGCCAGCAGTGCCAGGTTAACTAATGAAAAACTGTTTTTT. Amino acids: CASSARLTNEKLFF. The full variable domain, in which reference TRBV2 and TRBJ1-4 provide the parts outside the CDR3, is EPEVTQTPSHQVTQMGQEVILRCVPISNHLYFYWYRQILGQKVEFLVSFYNNEISEKSEIFDDQFSVERPDGSNFTLKIRSTKLEDSAMYFCASSARLTNEKLFFGSGTQLSVL.